A selection of T cell receptor beta chains follows, all from one sample in a study of blood T cell repertoires in COVID-19. Profiling relied on immunoSEQ multiplex PCR, and the TCRdb table lists in-frame clones only, not all of them. Here the sample spans about 140,000 clones, 75% to 85% being singletons. Sequenced input: peripheral blood. These receptors all stem from a man in his 70s who had recovered from COVID-19. Each CDR3 is given with its conserved first and last residue. Each record gives: V gene, CDR3 length, J gene, clone size, CDR3 protein. The size of a clone is reported for some rows only, either as once, few or many, or as a class for expanded clones.

v_call: TRBV7-9; cdr3_length: 18; j_call: TRBJ2-7; clone_size: NA; cdr3_aa: CASSLVGTGSRASYEQYF
v_call: TRBV6-5; cdr3_length: 15; j_call: TRBJ2-3; clone_size: NA; cdr3_aa: CASSEEEAGIDTQYF
v_call: TRBV5-4; cdr3_length: 13; j_call: TRBJ2-5; clone_size: few; cdr3_aa: CASSFEPGETQYF
v_call: TRBV6-5; cdr3_length: 13; j_call: TRBJ1-2; clone_size: NA; cdr3_aa: CASRTRDRGMYTF
v_call: TRBV2; cdr3_length: 14; j_call: TRBJ2-2; clone_size: NA; cdr3_aa: CASSEGQGTGELFF
v_call: TRBV7-2; cdr3_length: 13; j_call: TRBJ2-7; clone_size: NA; cdr3_aa: CASSPQGGLLQYF
v_call: TRBV29-1; cdr3_length: 13; j_call: TRBJ2-7; clone_size: NA; cdr3_aa: CSVTGTNTYEQYF
v_call: TRBV5-1; cdr3_length: 17; j_call: TRBJ2-3; clone_size: NA; cdr3_aa: CASRGLRTTGGTDTQYF
v_call: TRBV5-5; cdr3_length: 15; j_call: TRBJ2-7; clone_size: NA; cdr3_aa: CASSLLAGDTYEQYF
v_call: TRBV6-5; cdr3_length: 14; j_call: TRBJ2-7; clone_size: few; cdr3_aa: CASKRLAGAYEQYF
v_call: TRBV11-2; cdr3_length: 14; j_call: TRBJ1-3; clone_size: NA; cdr3_aa: CASNSVGVGNTIYF
v_call: TRBV7-2; cdr3_length: 14; j_call: TRBJ1-2; clone_size: NA; cdr3_aa: CASSRDSSNYGYTF
v_call: TRBV2; cdr3_length: 12; j_call: TRBJ2-7; clone_size: NA; cdr3_aa: CASSYVTYEQYF
v_call: TRBV19; cdr3_length: 18; j_call: TRBJ1-3; clone_size: few; cdr3_aa: CASSAALEAYVSGNTIYF
v_call: TRBV4-3; cdr3_length: 13; j_call: TRBJ2-5; clone_size: few; cdr3_aa: CASSPARRETQYF
v_call: TRBV7-9; cdr3_length: 15; j_call: TRBJ2-7; clone_size: NA; cdr3_aa: CASSARLAGWYEQYF
v_call: TRBV5-6; cdr3_length: 14; j_call: TRBJ2-7; clone_size: few; cdr3_aa: CASSLAGVRWEQYF
v_call: TRBV18; cdr3_length: 12; j_call: TRBJ2-7; clone_size: NA; cdr3_aa: CASSLLTYEQYF
v_call: TRBV20-1; cdr3_length: 11; j_call: TRBJ2-7; clone_size: NA; cdr3_aa: CSARTGSEQYF
v_call: TRBV3-1/TRBV3-2; cdr3_length: 16; j_call: TRBJ2-6; clone_size: NA; cdr3_aa: CASSPDRAGGANVLTF
v_call: TRBV18; cdr3_length: 12; j_call: TRBJ2-7; clone_size: NA; cdr3_aa: CASSETSYEQYF
v_call: TRBV18; cdr3_length: 15; j_call: TRBJ2-1; clone_size: NA; cdr3_aa: CASSTTSGGNNEQFF
v_call: TRBV2; cdr3_length: 14; j_call: TRBJ2-3; clone_size: NA; cdr3_aa: CASSRQGSGDTQYF
v_call: TRBV27; cdr3_length: 16; j_call: TRBJ1-2; clone_size: NA; cdr3_aa: CASSPGGGRVDYGYTF
v_call: TRBV6-4; cdr3_length: 15; j_call: TRBJ1-5; clone_size: NA; cdr3_aa: CASSPRTGSNQPQHF
v_call: TRBV11-2; cdr3_length: 15; j_call: TRBJ2-2; clone_size: NA; cdr3_aa: CASSSRVQGSGELFF
v_call: TRBV5-4; cdr3_length: 13; j_call: TRBJ1-2; clone_size: NA; cdr3_aa: CASSGRGFYGYTF
v_call: TRBV2; cdr3_length: 16; j_call: TRBJ2-1; clone_size: NA; cdr3_aa: CASRMTSGSSYNEQFF
v_call: TRBV7-2; cdr3_length: 15; j_call: TRBJ1-1; clone_size: few; cdr3_aa: CASSFSGGLNTEAFF
v_call: TRBV30; cdr3_length: 13; j_call: TRBJ1-1; clone_size: NA; cdr3_aa: CAWRGRENTEAFF
v_call: TRBV28; cdr3_length: 12; j_call: TRBJ2-1; clone_size: NA; cdr3_aa: CASSLGGWEQFF
v_call: TRBV21-1; cdr3_length: 16; j_call: TRBJ2-4; clone_size: NA; cdr3_aa: CASSKAAGVAKNIQYF
v_call: TRBV7-6; cdr3_length: 15; j_call: TRBJ2-7; clone_size: few; cdr3_aa: CASSPRTGDIYEQYF
v_call: TRBV7-8; cdr3_length: 13; j_call: TRBJ2-7; clone_size: NA; cdr3_aa: CASSPDSSYEQYF
v_call: TRBV5-6; cdr3_length: 12; j_call: TRBJ1-2; clone_size: NA; cdr3_aa: CASSLAGDGYTF
v_call: TRBV6-1; cdr3_length: 12; j_call: TRBJ2-7; clone_size: NA; cdr3_aa: CATYASIHEQYF
v_call: TRBV28; cdr3_length: 16; j_call: TRBJ2-3; clone_size: NA; cdr3_aa: CASSSQLAEKGYTQYF
v_call: TRBV5-4; cdr3_length: 20; j_call: TRBJ2-1; clone_size: NA; cdr3_aa: CASSFPGLAGGPEAYNEQFF
v_call: TRBV4-1; cdr3_length: 16; j_call: TRBJ2-7; clone_size: NA; cdr3_aa: CASSQAYGTSAYEQYF
v_call: TRBV18; cdr3_length: 13; j_call: TRBJ2-7; clone_size: NA; cdr3_aa: CAGAGEPAAEQYF
v_call: TRBV19; cdr3_length: 12; j_call: TRBJ2-3; clone_size: NA; cdr3_aa: CASSTGGDTQYF
v_call: TRBV5-1; cdr3_length: 14; j_call: TRBJ2-1; clone_size: NA; cdr3_aa: CASSWRTGVGEQFF
v_call: TRBV11-2; cdr3_length: 11; j_call: TRBJ2-1; clone_size: few; cdr3_aa: CASSFRGEQFF
v_call: TRBV29-1; cdr3_length: 17; j_call: TRBJ2-1; clone_size: NA; cdr3_aa: CSVEGTGINPSDNEQFF
v_call: TRBV7-9; cdr3_length: 15; j_call: TRBJ1-1; clone_size: NA; cdr3_aa: CASSSTRDMNTEAFF
v_call: TRBV11-3; cdr3_length: 12; j_call: TRBJ2-3; clone_size: NA; cdr3_aa: CASGQGRDTQYF
v_call: TRBV10-2; cdr3_length: 15; j_call: TRBJ1-5; clone_size: NA; cdr3_aa: CASSESTPSNQPQHF
v_call: TRBV18; cdr3_length: 14; j_call: TRBJ2-1; clone_size: NA; cdr3_aa: CASSPGLASNEQFF
v_call: TRBV19; cdr3_length: 13; j_call: TRBJ1-1; clone_size: NA; cdr3_aa: CASSDRGVFEAFF
v_call: TRBV7-9; cdr3_length: 12; j_call: TRBJ2-7; clone_size: NA; cdr3_aa: CASSSGQGGEYF